The TCR beta chain described here comes from a study of T cell repertoires in cytomegalovirus infection. Whole-study findings and limits: Dominating the ex vivo response were TCR beta clonotypes that were CMV-specific and HLA-C-restricted.

Concerning this clonotype itself: Its antigen is not identified.

Per germline, CDR1 SGDLS and CDR2 YYNGEE. This CDR3 spans 13 amino acids. Trimming took 0 bases from V and 5 from J, leaving 8 bases between them. Via MiXCR, TCRdb re-called the reads, giving one row per CDR3 protein. The table lists about 830,000 distinct CDR3 sequences, around a third of them singletons. This sequence was found in a human donor in good health (CMV status not recorded). Some clones in this sample may be carry-over from other donors' samples. Specimen: cultured CD8+ T cells from PBMCs, collected from culture after CMV antigen stimulation. V is TRBV9 and J is TRBJ1-1; D is uncertain. The CDR3 spells CASSVGHRTEAFF. The CDR3 DNA is TGTGCCAGCAGCGTAGGACATAGAACTGAAGCTTTCTTT.